This T cell receptor beta chain emerged from a study of Ad26.COV2.S vaccination and SARS-CoV-2 variants. Study background: Donor allocation was to the COV1001 Ad26.COV2.S trial arm.

Trimming removed 1 base from V and 2 bases from J; junction bases left unmatched: 0. The CDR3 consists of 16 residues. In germline, CDR1 is SGHNT, CDR2 YYREEE (reference sequence). Generated by immunoSEQ multiplex PCR, the TCRdb table keeps only in-frame clones and is missing some. This sample carries approximately 400,000 clones, 85% of them seen once, and the ten largest clones take 3% to 4%. Documented treatment: some 20 received Ad26.COV2.S at low or high dose, single or two shots; several received placebo; per-sample allocation not given. Day 63 after the first injection of vaccine or placebo was the sampling time. Vaccine was an Ad26 vector expressing Wuhan-strain SARS-CoV-2 spike.

The chain links TRBV5-4 to TRBJ2-1, with 13 bases fitting TRBD2. Specimen: peripheral blood, collected in a trial of Ad26.COV2.S vaccine versus placebo. This TCR came from a person aged 18-60 years who received the Ad26.COV2.S COVID-19 vaccine or a placebo. The CDR3 nucleotides read TGTGCCAGCAGCTTGACTAGCGGGGGGGCCTACAATGAGCAGTTCTTC. Protein sequence: CASSLTSGGAYNEQFF.